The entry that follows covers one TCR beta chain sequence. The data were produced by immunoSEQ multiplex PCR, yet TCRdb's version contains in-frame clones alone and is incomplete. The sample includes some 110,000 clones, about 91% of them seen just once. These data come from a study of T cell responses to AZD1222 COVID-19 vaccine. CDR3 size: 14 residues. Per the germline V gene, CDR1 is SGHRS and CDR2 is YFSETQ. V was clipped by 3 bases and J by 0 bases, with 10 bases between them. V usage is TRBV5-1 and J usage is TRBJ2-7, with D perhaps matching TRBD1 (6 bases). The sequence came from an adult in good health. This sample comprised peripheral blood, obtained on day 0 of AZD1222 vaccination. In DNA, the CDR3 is TGCGCCAGCAGCTCTTACAGGGACTCCTACGAGCAGTACTTC. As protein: CASSSYRDSYEQYF.